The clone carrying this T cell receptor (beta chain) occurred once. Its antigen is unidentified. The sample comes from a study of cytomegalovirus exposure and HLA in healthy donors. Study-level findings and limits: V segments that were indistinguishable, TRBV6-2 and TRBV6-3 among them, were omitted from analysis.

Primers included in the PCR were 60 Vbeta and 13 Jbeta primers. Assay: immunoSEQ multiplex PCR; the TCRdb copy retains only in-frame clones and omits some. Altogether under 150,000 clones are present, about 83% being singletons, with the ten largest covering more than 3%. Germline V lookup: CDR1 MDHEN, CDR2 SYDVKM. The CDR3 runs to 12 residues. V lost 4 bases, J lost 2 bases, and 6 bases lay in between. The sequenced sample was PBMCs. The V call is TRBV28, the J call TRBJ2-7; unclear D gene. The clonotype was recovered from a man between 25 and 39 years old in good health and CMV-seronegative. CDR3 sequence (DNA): TGTGCCAGCAGTTCCCCGGCCTACGAGCAGTACTTC. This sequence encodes CASSSPAYEQYF.